This TCR beta chain was documented in a study of cytomegalovirus exposure and HLA in healthy donors (dated by TCRdb to 2017 to 2019). Notes on the research overall: An earlier analysis of roughly 500 of the donors reported 276 Gb of sequence data and 100 million to 120 million unique TCR beta sequences obtained from 150 million to 200 million T cells. About 300 gigabases of sequencing data and tens of millions of unique TCR sequences were included in an early release covering around 600 HLA-typed donors. Of the approximately 400 genotyped donors, about 80% fell in the genetic ancestry cluster associated with self-reported Caucasian donors. The study was designed to test whether signatures of past pathogen exposure could be identified by cataloging public T cell receptors. The T cell repertoires of 670 or so subjects were profiled by immunosequencing and related to cytomegalovirus serostatus. Besides the first cohort of 550 to 750 subjects, a separate validation cohort made up of around 120 different subjects was used. To predict cytomegalovirus infection status, the study brought together high-throughput TCR immunosequencing, statistical association of individual TCRs with disease status, and machine learning. In a later analysis, previously published TCR beta repertoires from 550 to 700 donors were re-analyzed and high-resolution HLA genotyping was added so that TCR occurrence patterns could be studied. The later analysis used no new phenotypic data to find candidate immune exposures, relying instead on TCR beta sequences and their occurrence across donors. In an earlier analysis of more than 550 of the donors, high-throughput TCR beta sequencing was used to judge whether each TCR beta V gene segment behaved as functional or pseudogenic. Donor age, sex, ethnicity and CMV serostatus were compiled alongside the repertoire data. Genome-wide SNP genotypes for about 65% of the 666 donors were used in a later genetic analysis, which treated that subset as a discovery cohort. All discovery cohort repertoires had been generated using a single sequencing platform. HLA typing covered class I and class II loci at four-digit resolution. The number of donors typed differed by locus, with 629-630 for A, B, C, DRB1 and DQB1, roughly 520 for DQA1, 606 for DPA1, and 450 to 480 for DPB1. Four or five DR-DQ haplotypes were handled as single units for association and clustering because linkage in the cohort was strong. Among a few hundred genotyped donors of the cohort, an average of about 240,000 unique TCR beta nucleotide sequences were sequenced per donor, around 20% of them non-productive. The study at large found these results: The authors suggested that the approach could potentially be generalized to other disease states and immunological phenotypes. This cohort had only TCR beta chains sequenced, and the lack of alpha or paired-chain data limited which features could be detected. An earlier analysis of around 600 of the donors showed that most TCR beta V segments appeared in productive rearrangements either about 90% or about 30% of the time, which broadly matched IMGT annotations. In a later analysis, most CMV-associated TCR beta chains were found to appear HLA-restricted, with HLA associations seemingly driven largely by CMV exposure. When HLA alleles, especially DR and DQ, strongly co-occurred, attributing TCR associations to individual alleles was difficult. A later genetic analysis reported fewer N-insertions in productive TCRs among donors in an Asian-associated ancestry cluster than the approximately 700-donor mean. A later analysis found that HLA-associated TCR beta chains were more clonally expanded and had lower generation probabilities than equally common non-associated chains. A cluster of highly shared sequence variants was judged likely to represent a technical artifact of the sequencing pipeline. A later analysis reported that several top co-occurrence clusters appeared linked to parvovirus B19, influenza, CMV and Epstein-Barr virus. Most TCR sequences were observed very rarely across donors, whereas some public TCRs were present in many individuals. A later analysis associated 15,000 or so TCR beta sequences with specific HLA alleles at a false discovery rate of 0.05. Linkage disequilibrium might explain the correlated functional status among segregating V segments, but an unknown experimental factor could not be excluded. V-gene and J-gene trimming of TCR beta chains was associated with a missense DCLRE1C variant in a later genetic analysis, and the association was replicated in an independent cohort. Because counts were too low, some 17 rarely observed V segments, including chromosome 9 orphons, were excluded from the earlier analysis of around 640 of the donors. According to a later analysis, TCR association rates differed among HLA loci, with DRB1 alleles showing the most associated TCRs and HLA-C alleles showing the fewest. Some IMGT-functional V segments, including TRBV6-2 and TRBV6-3, could not be distinguished by the 87-base-pair reads and were therefore excluded. A further reported finding was that TCR beta sequences accurately predicted the HLA-A and HLA-B alleles for most subjects in the first cohort. CMV serostatus was the only immune exposure information available for the cohort. Roughly uniform sequencing depth across donors was assumed in presence/absence analyses, although this assumption may not hold. Because some donors lacked HLA typing at each locus, the association tests relied only on the typed subset. Cytomegalovirus status was reported to be diagnosed by the classifier with high specificity and sensitivity in both the original and validation cohorts. In vitro tests confirmed that a few of the cytomegalovirus-associated TCR beta chains recognize cytomegalovirus antigens. The study gave a list of under 200 TCR beta chains associated with cytomegalovirus.

The library relied on the immunoSEQ multiplex PCR assay. For the multiplex PCR, a mixture combining 60 forward primers for TCR Vbeta segments and 13 reverse primers for TCR Jbeta segments was used. A multiplex PCR assay on genomic DNA amplified the CDR3 region of rearranged TCR beta genes. Amplified TCR beta libraries were sequenced as 87-base-pair reads on the Illumina HiSeq System. From the authors' description of their analysis: Across the 640 or so repertoires, a later analysis counted 78 million or so unique TCR beta chains, about 10 million of which were shared by at least two donors. Raw reads were error-corrected and collapsed into unique sequences by a nearest-neighbor algorithm in which closely related sequences were merged to remove PCR and sequencing errors. Alignment of CDR3 sequences to IMGT reference sequences was used to assign V, D and J gene segments. For a sequence to be retained, at least a six-nucleotide match to both a V gene segment and a J gene segment was required. A rearrangement was called productive if the CDR3 had no stop codons and remained in frame with V and J, and every other rearrangement was called non-productive. CDR3 was defined by IMGT convention, running from the second conserved V-encoded cysteine to the conserved J-encoded phenylalanine. In an earlier analysis of some 550 of the donors, sequences lacking an unambiguous match to a single V gene segment were excluded. In an earlier analysis of around 600 of the donors, V segments were called functional above 56.7% productive rearrangements and were called segregating when the between-donor standard deviation exceeded 5%. A statistical classification framework was built to diagnose cytomegalovirus status from the catalog of TCR beta chain sequences. In a later analysis, V and J genes were assigned by comparing TCR nucleotide sequences against IMGT/GENE-DB human TR gene sequences. In a later analysis, CDR3 sequences and most-parsimonious VDJ recombination scenarios were assigned using the TCRdist pipeline. A later analysis defined each TCR beta chain by its CDR3 amino acid sequence plus V-gene family, and excluded reads lacking a unique V-gene family. As a way to deal with suspected cross-contamination and a sequencing artifact, a later analysis dropped approximately 590 nucleotide sequences that were highly shared and had low generation probability. In a later analysis, a clonal expansion index for each public chain was calculated from normalized within-repertoire ranks of inferred template counts. In a later analysis, generation probabilities were computed with a VDJ recombination model fitted to out-of-frame rearrangements, and the resulting probabilities were checked against IGoR. In a later analysis, hypergeometric tests were used to score TCR-TCR, TCR-HLA and TCR-CMV co-occurrence, with a repertoire-size bias correction applied to TCR pairs. False discovery rates were estimated in a later analysis by permuting HLA or CMV assignments 20 times. In a later analysis, co-occurring TCRs were grouped using DBSCAN, with TCRdist sequence similarity added in when clustering inside HLA-allele-positive subsets. Repertoires with fewer than 30,000 or more than 120,000 public chains were left out of co-occurrence clustering, as were roughly five repertoires with anomalous nucleotide sharing. TCRdb took this table from immuneACCESS and kept in-frame rearrangements with V and J called. Such tables lack part of the clones; where checked against another copy, unresolved V genes explain under half of the gap, and the rest is unexplained. V and J calls and clone size are those listed in that table; D and trimming were worked out from the DNA. This sample lists around 150,000 clones; approximately 80% were detected once. The leading ten clones occupy roughly 2.8% of the sample.

There are 20 amino acids in the CDR3, from cysteine to phenylalanine inclusive. Only CDR3 DNA remains: 60 bases, in frame from the first base. Compared with germline, V lacks 1 base and J lacks 10 bases; bases without a gene match: 17. In the germline V gene, CDR1 corresponds to SGHVS and CDR2 to FQNEAQ. The cohort was made up of approximately 670 healthy bone marrow donors. At the time of sampling, every cohort member was nominally healthy, though immune exposures that went unrecorded were likely present. The donor tested CMV seropositive and was one of the 289 seropositive cohort members. A peripheral blood sample was collected from each donor, and TCR beta sequencing was performed on peripheral blood mononuclear cells. Genomic DNA was extracted from the blood cell samples with the Qiagen DNeasy Blood Extraction Kit. On this clone itself: Its cognate antigen has yet to be identified. No qualities accompany the bases; no much larger clone lies one base away.

Sequenced sample: PBMCs. The chain couples TRBV7-8 to TRBJ2-1; 15 junctional bases match TRBD2. The receptor's source is a middle-aged woman in good health and CMV-seropositive. The CDR3 region has the sequence CASSLGGLAGGTLYPSEQFF. In nucleotide form, the sequence is TGTGCCAGCAGCTTAGGAGGACTAGCGGGAGGGACCTTATATCCCTCCGAGCAGTTCTTC.